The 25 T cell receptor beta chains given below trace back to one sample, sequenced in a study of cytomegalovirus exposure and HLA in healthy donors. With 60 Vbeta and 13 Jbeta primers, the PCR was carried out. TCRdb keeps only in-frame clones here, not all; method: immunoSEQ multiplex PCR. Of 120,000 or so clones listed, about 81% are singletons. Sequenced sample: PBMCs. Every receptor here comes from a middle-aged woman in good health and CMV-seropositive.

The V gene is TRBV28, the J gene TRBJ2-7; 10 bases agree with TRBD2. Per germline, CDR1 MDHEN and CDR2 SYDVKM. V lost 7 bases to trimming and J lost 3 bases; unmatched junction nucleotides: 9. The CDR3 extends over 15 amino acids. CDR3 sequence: CASTTGTSVFYEQYF. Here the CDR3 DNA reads TGTGCCAGCACCACCGGGACTAGCGTGTTCTACGAGCAGTACTTC.

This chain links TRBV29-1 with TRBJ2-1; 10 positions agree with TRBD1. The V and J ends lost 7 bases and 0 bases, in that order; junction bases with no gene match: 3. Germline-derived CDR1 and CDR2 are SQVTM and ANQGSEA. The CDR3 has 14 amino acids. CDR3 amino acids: CSGTGGSSYNEQFF. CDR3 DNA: TGCAGCGGGACAGGGGGTAGCTCCTACAATGAGCAGTTCTTC.

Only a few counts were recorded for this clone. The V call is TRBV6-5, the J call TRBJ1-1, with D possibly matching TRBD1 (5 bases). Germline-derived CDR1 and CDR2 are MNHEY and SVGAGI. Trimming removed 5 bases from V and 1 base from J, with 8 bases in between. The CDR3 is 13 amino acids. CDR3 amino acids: CASSQDRNTEAFF. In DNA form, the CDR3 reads TGTGCCAGCAGTCAAGACAGGAACACTGAAGCTTTCTTT.

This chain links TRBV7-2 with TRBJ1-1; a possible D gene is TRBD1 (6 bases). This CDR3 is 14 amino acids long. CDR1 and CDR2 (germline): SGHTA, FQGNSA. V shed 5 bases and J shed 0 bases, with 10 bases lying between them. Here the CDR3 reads CASSPGGMNTEAFF. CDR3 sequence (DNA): TGTGCCAGCAGCCCGGGGGGCATGAACACTGAAGCTTTCTTT.

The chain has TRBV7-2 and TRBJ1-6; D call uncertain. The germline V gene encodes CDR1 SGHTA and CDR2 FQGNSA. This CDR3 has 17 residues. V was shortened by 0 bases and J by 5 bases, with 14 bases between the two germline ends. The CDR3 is CASSLAPGWVDNSPLHF. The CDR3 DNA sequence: TGTGCCAGCAGCTTAGCGCCGGGGTGGGTCGATAATTCACCCCTCCACTTT.

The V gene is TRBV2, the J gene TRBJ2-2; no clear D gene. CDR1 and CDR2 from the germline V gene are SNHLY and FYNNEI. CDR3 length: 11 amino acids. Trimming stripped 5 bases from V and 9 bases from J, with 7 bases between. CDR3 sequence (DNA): TGTGCCAGCAGTTATCTCCGGGAGCTGTTTTTT. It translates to CASSYLRELFF.

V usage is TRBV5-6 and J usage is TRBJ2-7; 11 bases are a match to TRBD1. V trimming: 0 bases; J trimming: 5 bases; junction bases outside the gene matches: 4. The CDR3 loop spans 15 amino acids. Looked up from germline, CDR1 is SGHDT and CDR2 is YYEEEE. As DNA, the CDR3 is TGTGCCAGCAGCTTGGACGGGACAGGGGGGGACGAGCAGTACTTC. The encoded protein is CASSLDGTGGDEQYF.

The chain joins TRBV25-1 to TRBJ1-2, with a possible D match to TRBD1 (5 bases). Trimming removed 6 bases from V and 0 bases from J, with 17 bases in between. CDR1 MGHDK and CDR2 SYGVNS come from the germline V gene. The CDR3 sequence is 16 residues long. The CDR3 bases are TGTGCCAGCAGCGCTCTCGGGGGGGAAGCTAACTATGGCTACACCTTC. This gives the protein CASSALGGEANYGYTF.

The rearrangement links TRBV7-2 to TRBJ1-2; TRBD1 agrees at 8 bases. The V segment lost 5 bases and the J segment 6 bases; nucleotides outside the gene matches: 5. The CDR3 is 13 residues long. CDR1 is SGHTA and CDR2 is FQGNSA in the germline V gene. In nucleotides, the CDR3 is TGTGCCAGCAGCCCCAGGGGGCCGGATGGCTACACCTTC. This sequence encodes CASSPRGPDGYTF. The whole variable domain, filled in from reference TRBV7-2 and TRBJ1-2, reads GAGVSQSPSNKVTEKGKDVELRCDPISGHTALYWYRQSLGQGLEFLIYFQGNSAPDKSGLPSDRFSAERTGGSVSTLTIQRTQQEDSAVYLCASSPRGPDGYTFGSGTRLTVV.

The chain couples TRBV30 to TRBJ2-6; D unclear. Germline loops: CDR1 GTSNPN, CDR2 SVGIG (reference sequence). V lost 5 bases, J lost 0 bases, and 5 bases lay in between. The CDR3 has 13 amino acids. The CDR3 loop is CAWLSSGANVLTF. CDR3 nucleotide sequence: TGTGCCTGGCTCTCCTCTGGGGCCAACGTCCTGACTTTC.

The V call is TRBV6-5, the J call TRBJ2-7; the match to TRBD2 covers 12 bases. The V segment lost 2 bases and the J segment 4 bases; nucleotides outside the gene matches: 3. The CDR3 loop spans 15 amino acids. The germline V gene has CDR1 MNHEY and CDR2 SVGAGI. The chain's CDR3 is CASSYGTSGLYEQYF. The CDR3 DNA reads TGTGCCAGCAGTTACGGGACTAGCGGGTTATACGAGCAGTACTTC.

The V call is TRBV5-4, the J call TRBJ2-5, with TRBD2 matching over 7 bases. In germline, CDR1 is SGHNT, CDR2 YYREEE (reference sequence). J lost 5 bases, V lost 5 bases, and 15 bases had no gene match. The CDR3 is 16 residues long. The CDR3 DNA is TGTGCCAGCAGGAAGGGAGCGGGGAAGAGTCGGGAGACCCAGTACTTC. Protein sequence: CASRKGAGKSRETQYF.

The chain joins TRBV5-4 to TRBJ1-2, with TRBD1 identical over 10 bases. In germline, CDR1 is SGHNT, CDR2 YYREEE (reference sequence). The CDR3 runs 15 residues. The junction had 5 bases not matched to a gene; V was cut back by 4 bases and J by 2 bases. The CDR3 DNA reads TGTGCCAGCAGCATAGACAGGGGGCGAAACTATGGCTACACCTTC. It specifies CASSIDRGRNYGYTF.

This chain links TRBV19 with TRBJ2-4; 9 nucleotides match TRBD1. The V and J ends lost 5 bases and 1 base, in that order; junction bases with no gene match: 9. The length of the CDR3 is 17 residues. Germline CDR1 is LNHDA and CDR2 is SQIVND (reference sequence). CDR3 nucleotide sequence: TGTGCCAGTAGTTGGGGGGGACAGGGTAGTGCCAAAAACATTCAGTACTTC. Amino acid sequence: CASSWGGQGSAKNIQYF.

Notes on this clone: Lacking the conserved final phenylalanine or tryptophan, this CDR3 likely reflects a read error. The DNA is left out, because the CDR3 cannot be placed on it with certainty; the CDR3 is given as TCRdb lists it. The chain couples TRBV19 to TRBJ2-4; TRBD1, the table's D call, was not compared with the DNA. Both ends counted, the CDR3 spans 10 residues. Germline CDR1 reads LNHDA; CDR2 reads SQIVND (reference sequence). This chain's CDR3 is CASSMRTGAC.

The CDR3 sequence is CASSLDQGAGKQYF. Here the CDR3 DNA reads TGTGCCAGCAGCTTAGACCAGGGGGCTGGCAAGCAGTACTTC. The chain is built from TRBV7-9 and TRBJ2-7; 8 bases match TRBD1. Trimming cost V 1 base and J 8 bases; bases outside gene matches: 7. The CDR3 totals 14 residues. The germline V gene has CDR1 SEHNR and CDR2 FQNEAQ (reference sequence).

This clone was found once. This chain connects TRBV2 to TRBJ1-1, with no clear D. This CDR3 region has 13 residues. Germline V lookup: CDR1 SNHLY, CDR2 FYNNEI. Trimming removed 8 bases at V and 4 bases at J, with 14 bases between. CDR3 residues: CASLREAGTEAFF. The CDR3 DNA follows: TGTGCCAGCCTCCGCGAGGCTGGCACTGAAGCTTTCTTT.

This CDR3 reads CASSFWVGGQPQHF. The CDR3 DNA reads as TGTGCCAGCAGCTTCTGGGTGGGAGGACAGCCCCAGCATTTT. This chain joins TRBV5-6 and TRBJ1-5; the D is unclear. V was shortened by 2 bases and J by 7 bases, with 13 bases between the two germline ends. This CDR3 comprises 14 residues. The germline gives CDR1 SGHDT, CDR2 YYEEEE.

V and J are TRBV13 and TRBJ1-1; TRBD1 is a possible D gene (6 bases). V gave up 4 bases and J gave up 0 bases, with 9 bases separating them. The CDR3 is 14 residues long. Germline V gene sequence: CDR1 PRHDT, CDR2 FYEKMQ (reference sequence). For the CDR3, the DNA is TGTGCCAGCAGCTCGCAGGGGCTGAACACTGAAGCTTTCTTT. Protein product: CASSSQGLNTEAFF.

Written as DNA, the CDR3 is TGTGCCATCAGTGAACAGTCCTTATATGGCTACACCTTC. Its protein product is CAISEQSLYGYTF. The chain is built from TRBV10-3 and TRBJ1-2; no reliable D call. This CDR3 is built from 13 residues. Germline V gene data show CDR1 as ENHRY and CDR2 as SYGVKD. The V end lost 3 bases, the J end lost 5 bases, and 10 bases lay between the germline ends.

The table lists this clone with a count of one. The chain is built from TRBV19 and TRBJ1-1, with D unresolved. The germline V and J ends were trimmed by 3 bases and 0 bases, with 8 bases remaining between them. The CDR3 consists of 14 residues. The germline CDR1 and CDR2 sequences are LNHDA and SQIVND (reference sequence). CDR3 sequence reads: CASSILRVNTEAFF. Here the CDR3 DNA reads TGTGCCAGTAGTATCTTGAGAGTGAACACTGAAGCTTTCTTT. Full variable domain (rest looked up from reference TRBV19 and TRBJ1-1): DGGITQSPKYLFRKEGQNVTLSCEQNLNHDAMYWYRQDPGQGLRLIYYSQIVNDFQKGDIAEGYSVSREKKESFPLTVTSAQKNPTAFYLCASSILRVNTEAFFGQGTRLTVV.

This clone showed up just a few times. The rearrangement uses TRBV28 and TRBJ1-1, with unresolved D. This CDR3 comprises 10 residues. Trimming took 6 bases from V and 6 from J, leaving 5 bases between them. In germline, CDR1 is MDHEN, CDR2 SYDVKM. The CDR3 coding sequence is TGTGCCAGCAGCATTTCTGAAGCTTTCTTT. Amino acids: CASSISEAFF.

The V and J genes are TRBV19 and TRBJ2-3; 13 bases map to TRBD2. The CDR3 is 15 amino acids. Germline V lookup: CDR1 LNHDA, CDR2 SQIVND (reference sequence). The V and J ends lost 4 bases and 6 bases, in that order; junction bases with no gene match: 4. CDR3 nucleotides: TGTGCCAGTAGTACGACTAGCGGGGGGTTGGATACGCAGTATTTT. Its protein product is CASSTTSGGLDTQYF. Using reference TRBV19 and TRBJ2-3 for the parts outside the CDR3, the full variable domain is DGGITQSPKYLFRKEGQNVTLSCEQNLNHDAMYWYRQDPGQGLRLIYYSQIVNDFQKGDIAEGYSVSREKKESFPLTVTSAQKNPTAFYLCASSTTSGGLDTQYFGPGTRLTVL.

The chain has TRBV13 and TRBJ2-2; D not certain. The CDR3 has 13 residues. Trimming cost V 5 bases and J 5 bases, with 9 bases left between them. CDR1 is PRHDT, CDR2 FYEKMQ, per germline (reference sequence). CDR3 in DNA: TGTGCCAGCAGCCTTGGCAGGACCGGGGAGCTGTTTTTT. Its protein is CASSLGRTGELFF.

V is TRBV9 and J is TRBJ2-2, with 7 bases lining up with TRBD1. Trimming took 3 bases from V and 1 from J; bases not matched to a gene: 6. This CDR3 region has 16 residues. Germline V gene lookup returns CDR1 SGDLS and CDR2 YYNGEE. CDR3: CASSADREQNTGELFF. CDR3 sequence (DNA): TGTGCCAGCAGCGCTGACAGGGAACAGAACACCGGGGAGCTGTTTTTT. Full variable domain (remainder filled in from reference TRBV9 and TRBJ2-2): DSGVTQTPKHLITATGQRVTLRCSPRSGDLSVYWYQQSLDQGLQFLIQYYNGEERAKGNILERFSAQQFPDLHSELNLSSLELGDSALYFCASSADREQNTGELFFGEGSRLTVL.